Each of the 32 T cell receptor beta chains below was sequenced from the same sample in a study of molecular identifiers for immune sequencing clone quantification. From the PCR reads, TCRdb called clonotypes with MiXCR, one entry per CDR3 protein. This table has about 640,000 distinct CDR3 sequences, 20% appearing once. Sequenced material: naive CD8+ T cells from blood, with Jurkat cell RNA spiked in. Described subset: FACS-sorted CD8+CD4-CCR7+CD45RA+ naive T cells. These receptors were taken from a human donor in good health. Some libraries in this study had Jurkat cell RNA spiked in.

This clonotype was seen more than once but under ten times. The V gene is TRBV19, the J gene TRBJ2-7, with 7 bases identical to TRBD2. Germline-derived CDR1 and CDR2 are LNHDA and SQIVND (reference sequence). With 3 bases clipped from V and 1 base from J, the junction kept 6 bases outside the gene matches. There are 15 residues in the CDR3. CDR3 sequence reads: CASSIGAGLSYEQYF. The CDR3 nucleotides are TGTGCCAGTAGTATCGGAGCGGGATTGTCCTACGAGCAGTACTTC.

This clonotype has at least ten counts. The V call is TRBV14, the J call TRBJ2-3; TRBD2 agrees at 10 bases. Germline lookup yields CDR1 SGHDN and CDR2 FVKESK. J gave up 8 bases and V 4 bases, and 6 bases lay outside the gene matches. The CDR3 is 14 residues long. Here the CDR3 reads CASSPGLAPVTQYF. DNA for the CDR3: TGTGCCAGCAGCCCGGGACTAGCGCCGGTTACGCAGTATTTT.

This clonotype was picked up many times. The V gene is TRBV4-1, the J gene TRBJ1-2, with D tentatively TRBD1 (6 bases). The CDR3 length is 14 residues. Germline V gene sequence: CDR1 MGHRA, CDR2 YSYEKL. V dropped 0 bases and J dropped 6 bases, with 11 bases sitting between them. CDR3 amino acids: CASSQDQQGHGYTF. The CDR3 nucleotides read TGCGCCAGCAGCCAAGATCAACAGGGCCATGGCTACACCTTC.

This clonotype appeared a few times. The chain recombines TRBV30 with TRBJ1-1; D gene uncertain. CDR3 length equals 14 residues. CDR1 and CDR2 (germline): GTSNPN, SVGIG (reference sequence). Trimming cost V 2 bases and J 5 bases, with 15 bases left between them. The CDR3 DNA is TGTGCCTGGAGTCCCGGAACCCCCGGAACTGAAGCTTTCTTT. Protein sequence: CAWSPGTPGTEAFF.

This sequence joins TRBV12-3 or TRBV12-4 and TRBJ2-7; 11 nucleotides align to TRBD2. The V gene end was trimmed by 5 bases and the J gene end by 0 bases; junction bases not matched to a gene: 9. The CDR3 has 17 amino acids. CDR3 protein: CASSPSGGHGGSYEQYF. CDR3 DNA: TGTGCCAGCAGTCCTAGCGGGGGGCACGGCGGCTCCTACGAGCAGTACTTC.

There are many counts of this clonotype. The rearrangement uses TRBV7-2 and TRBJ2-7, with 8 positions matching TRBD2. CDR1 is SGHTA, CDR2 FQGNSA, per germline. The V gene end was trimmed by 1 base and the J gene end by 2 bases; junction bases not matched to a gene: 4. The CDR3 covers 15 residues. This chain's CDR3 is CASSLVPAGAYEQYF. For the CDR3, the DNA is TGTGCCAGCAGCTTAGTTCCAGCGGGGGCCTACGAGCAGTACTTC.

As to this clonotype: A read error may be the cause here, since a much bigger clone is one base away. This sequence joins TRBV19 and TRBJ1-2; D is perhaps TRBD1 (5 bases). CDR3 size: 15 residues. V dropped 5 bases and J dropped 0 bases, with 13 bases sitting between them. Germline V CDR1 and CDR2: LNHDA, SQIVND (reference sequence). CDR3 DNA sequence: TGTGCCAGTAGTGAATGGGACGACTCTAACTATGGCTACACCTTC. Protein: CASSEWDDSNYGYTF.

This clonotype has at least ten counts. V and J are TRBV6-5 and TRBJ1-1, with 9 bases identical to TRBD1. The CDR3 contains 19 residues. The J segment lost 1 base and the V segment lost 3 bases, leaving 15 bases of the junction unmatched. CDR1 and CDR2 from the germline V gene are MNHEY and SVGAGI. For the CDR3, the DNA is TGTGCCAGCAGTTATCCTTTACCGGGACAGGGAGTGTCGAACACTGAAGCTTTCTTT. This codes for CASSYPLPGQGVSNTEAFF.

This clonotype has a count of ten or more. The chain employs TRBV3-1 and TRBJ2-2; maybe TRBD1 (5 bases). The CDR3 totals 16 residues. V dropped 0 bases and J dropped 6 bases, with 14 bases sitting between them. The V gene's germline CDR1 is LGHDT and CDR2 YNNKEL (reference sequence). DNA for the CDR3: TGTGCCAGCAGCCAAGATTTAGGGGCAGAGGCCGGGGAGCTGTTTTTT. This codes for CASSQDLGAEAGELFF.

This clonotype was seen many times. The genes are TRBV6-1 and TRBJ1-5; 9 bases agree with TRBD1. J gave up 6 bases and V 1 base, and 4 bases lay outside the gene matches. This CDR3 is built from 15 residues. Germline CDR1 and CDR2: MNHNS and SASEGT. CDR3 amino acids: CASSEEGQGAQPQHF. CDR3 sequence (DNA): TGTGCCAGCAGTGAAGAGGGACAGGGCGCTCAGCCCCAGCATTTT.

This clonotype has ten or more counts. V and J are TRBV9 and TRBJ1-5; 7 bases agree with TRBD1. Germline assignment: CDR1 SGDLS and CDR2 YYNGEE. Trimming removed 3 bases from V and 3 bases from J; junction bases left unmatched: 6. CDR3 size: 15 residues. CDR3 coding DNA: TGTGCCAGCAGCGCCGGGACAGTGAACAATCAGCCCCAGCATTTT. This sequence encodes CASSAGTVNNQPQHF.

This clonotype was seen only a few times. The V call is TRBV7-9, the J call TRBJ1-1; no clear D. Trimming took 5 bases from V and 1 from J, leaving 11 bases between them. There are 14 residues in the CDR3. CDR1 is SEHNR and CDR2 is FQNEAQ in the germline V gene (reference sequence). CDR3 nucleotides: TGTGCCAGCAGCCCGCCGGACTGGAACACTGAAGCTTTCTTT. It yields the protein CASSPPDWNTEAFF.

On this clonotype: This sequence may be a read error, since a much larger clone differs from it by one base. The rearrangement links TRBV7-8 to TRBJ1-1, with D uncertain. Germline V gene lookup returns CDR1 SGHVS and CDR2 FQNEAQ. This CDR3 has 14 residues. CDR3: CAGSLDTQSPGAFF. The DNA of the CDR3 is TGTGCCGGCAGCTTAGACACGCAATCCCCCGGAGCTTTCTTT.

This sequence joins TRBV20-1 and TRBJ2-2; D gene uncertain. CDR3 size: 16 residues. Per the germline V gene, CDR1 is DFQATT and CDR2 is SNEGSKA (reference sequence). The germline V and J ends were trimmed by 6 bases and 0 bases, with 17 bases remaining between them. The DNA of the CDR3 is TGCAGTGCCGAAACGATAGGCGAAACGAACACCGGGGAGCTGTTTTTT. It encodes CSAETIGETNTGELFF.

Ten or more counts support this clonotype. The chain carries TRBV20-1 and TRBJ2-3, with D uncertain. CDR3 size: 16 residues. Per the germline V gene, CDR1 is DFQATT and CDR2 is SNEGSKA (reference sequence). Trimming took 0 bases from V and 0 from J, leaving 13 bases between them. The DNA for the CDR3 is TGCAGTGCTAGAGATCCGGCATTTTCAAGCACAGATACGCAGTATTTT. Its translation: CSARDPAFSSTDTQYF.

This clonotype has at least ten counts. The V gene is TRBV11-3, the J gene TRBJ2-4; 7 bases are a match to TRBD2. The trim removed 2 bases at V and 8 bases at J, leaving 9 bases unmatched. CDR1 is SGHNT and CDR2 is YENEEA in the germline V gene. The CDR3 covers 15 residues. The CDR3 loop reads CASSLHGLVEDIQYF. The CDR3 nucleotides read TGTGCCAGCAGCTTACACGGACTAGTTGAGGACATTCAGTACTTC.

Comment on this clonotype: This may arise from a read error, as a much more abundant clone is one base away. The chain links TRBV6-2 or TRBV6-3 to TRBJ2-3, with 9 bases lining up with TRBD2. The germline CDR1 and CDR2 sequences are MNHEY and SVGEGT. The CDR3 has 15 amino acids. The CDR3 reads CATRSLLAGTDTRYF. The CDR3 DNA follows: TGTGCCACCCGGTCATTACTAGCGGGCACAGATACGCGGTATTTT.

This clonotype came up many times. The V and J genes are TRBV9 and TRBJ2-3; D may be TRBD1 (7 bases). The CDR3 extends over 16 amino acids. V lost 0 bases, J lost 3 bases, and 14 bases lay in between. Per germline, CDR1 SGDLS and CDR2 YYNGEE. Here the CDR3 reads CASSVDGGQRTDTQYF. CDR3 in DNA: TGTGCCAGCAGCGTAGACGGGGGACAGAGGACAGATACGCAGTATTTT.

As regards this clonotype: Being one base from a much bigger clone, this may be a read error. This chain connects TRBV27 to TRBJ2-7; D is ambiguous. Germline assignment: CDR1 MNHEY and CDR2 SMNVEV (reference sequence). The CDR3 runs 14 residues. The V and J ends lost 3 bases and 6 bases respectively, with 15 bases between them. CDR3 amino acids: CASSLALRPGEQYF. The CDR3, as DNA: TGTGCCAGCAGTTTGGCACTACGACCCGGCGAGCAGTACTTC.

This clonotype was found many times. CDR3 sequence reads: CAIEPTGGGEQYF. CDR3 nucleotides: TGTGCCATCGAACCGACAGGGGGGGGCGAGCAGTACTTC. The chain joins TRBV6-1 to TRBJ2-7; 9 bases line up with TRBD1. This CDR3 is built from 13 residues. Germline V lookup: CDR1 MNHNS, CDR2 SASEGT. V dropped 10 bases and J dropped 6; count of bases not matched to a gene: 10.

V and J are TRBV5-6 and TRBJ2-1; tentative D call: TRBD2 (6 bases). Germline values: CDR1 SGHDT, CDR2 YYEEEE. CDR3 length equals 15 residues. Trimming removed 4 bases at V and 10 bases at J, with 21 bases between. The CDR3 DNA follows: TGTGCCAGCAGCCTGGAGGGGACTCAAGGAAGGGAGCAGTTCTTC. Protein: CASSLEGTQGREQFF. The full variable domain, with the rest looked up from reference TRBV5-6 and TRBJ2-1, is DAGVTQSPTHLIKTRGQQVTLRCSPKSGHDTVSWYQQALGQGPQFIFQYYEEEERQRGNFPDRFSGHQFPNYSSELNVNALLLGDSALYLCASSLEGTQGREQFFGPGTRLTVL.

This clonotype was detected a few times. This chain links TRBV4-1 with TRBJ2-3, with 14 positions matching TRBD2. J was trimmed by 3 bases and V by 1 base; bases with no gene match: 6. CDR3 length: 18 residues. Germline V lookup: CDR1 MGHRA, CDR2 YSYEKL. The CDR3 coding sequence is TGCGCCAGCAGCCAAGTAACCGGGACTAGCGGGAGTACAGATACGCAGTATTTT. Amino acid sequence: CASSQVTGTSGSTDTQYF.

To note about this clonotype: A read error may explain this, as a much larger clone is one base away. This sequence joins TRBV28 and TRBJ2-7, with D possibly called TRBD1 or TRBD2 (5 bases each). V was pared by 4 bases and J by 3 bases, with 13 bases between. Germline V gives CDR1 MDHEN, CDR2 SYDVKM. This CDR3 is built from 14 residues. DNA for the CDR3: TGTGCCAGCAGTTACCGGGACGGAAACTACGAGCAGTACTTC. Translating gives CASSYRDGNYEQYF. Drawing the rest from reference TRBV28 and TRBJ2-7, the complete variable domain is DVKVTQSSRYLVKRTGEKVFLECVQDMDHENMFWYRQDPGLGLRLIYFSYDVKMKEKGDIPEGYSVSREKKERFSLILESASTNQTSMYLCASSYRDGNYEQYFGPGTRLTVT.

Ten or more counts support this clonotype. V and J are TRBV27 and TRBJ2-7, with D perhaps matching TRBD2 (6 bases). From germline, CDR1 is MNHEY and CDR2 SMNVEV (reference sequence). V was clipped by 0 bases and J by 5 bases, with 14 bases between them. The CDR3 has 15 amino acids. The CDR3 DNA is TGTGCCAGCAGTTTATCTGCCAGCGGGTCCCACGAGCAGTACTTC. As protein: CASSLSASGSHEQYF.

On this clonotype itself: This may stem from a read error, because a much larger clone lies one nucleotide away. The chain combines TRBV7-9 with TRBJ1-2; TRBD1 agrees at 7 bases. CDR1 SEHNR and CDR2 FQNEAQ come from the germline V gene (reference sequence). CDR3 size: 13 residues. CDR3 amino acids: CASSTGTVYGCTF. As DNA, the CDR3 is TGTGCCAGCAGCACTGGGACAGTCTATGGCTGCACCTTC.

As to this clonotype: This may come from a read error, since a much larger clone is one base off. The chain links TRBV28 to TRBJ2-7; D is perhaps TRBD1 or TRBD2 (6 bases each). The CDR3 length is 15 residues. Per the germline V gene, CDR1 is MDHEN and CDR2 is SYDVKM. V was pared by 5 bases and J by 6 bases, with 20 bases between. CDR3 DNA sequence: TGTGCCAGCAGTCCCGGACGGGGGCCAATCTTCGAGCAGTACTTC. It translates to CASSPGRGPIFEQYF.

This clonotype has a count of ten or more. The V call is TRBV24-1, the J call TRBJ2-7; 7 bases align to TRBD2. This CDR3 is 15 amino acids long. The J segment lost 6 bases and the V segment lost 1 base, leaving 8 bases of the junction unmatched. The germline CDR1 and CDR2 sequences are KGHDR and SFDVKD. The CDR3 sequence: CATSDLHQRDCEQYF. As DNA, the CDR3 is TGTGCCACCAGTGATTTACACCAGCGGGATTGCGAGCAGTACTTC.

This clonotype was counted at least ten times. This sequence joins TRBV7-6 and TRBJ2-3, with D unresolved. V lost 5 bases, J lost 0 bases, and 9 bases lay in between. The CDR3 runs 14 residues. CDR1 is SGHVS and CDR2 is FNYEAQ in the germline V gene. The CDR3 DNA reads TGTGCCAGCAGCCGAGTCGGCAGCACAGATACGCAGTATTTT. Translation gives CASSRVGSTDTQYF.

This clonotype showed up many times. The CDR3, as DNA: TGCAGCGTTCTCACCGGGACTAGCGGCACCCGCTCCTACGAGCAGTACTTC. Its protein product is CSVLTGTSGTRSYEQYF. V and J are TRBV29-1 and TRBJ2-7; 11 bases align to TRBD2. Germline values: CDR1 SQVTM, CDR2 ANQGSEA. J lost 0 bases, V lost 5 bases, and 12 bases had no gene match. This CDR3 region has 17 residues.

This chain joins TRBV30 and TRBJ1-4; D not resolved. Trimming removed 0 bases from V and 12 bases from J, with 11 bases in between. CDR1 and CDR2 from the germline V gene are GTSNPN and SVGIG (reference sequence). This CDR3 spans 12 amino acids. Here the CDR3 reads CAWSVLPAELFF. DNA for the CDR3: TGTGCCTGGAGTGTTCTTCCAGCAGAACTGTTTTTT.

This clonotype was counted at least ten times. The chain uses TRBV5-6 and TRBJ2-1; maybe TRBD1 (6 bases). In germline, CDR1 is SGHDT, CDR2 YYEEEE. Deletions cut 4 bases from V and 4 bases from J, with 18 bases between. This CDR3 contains 16 residues. The DNA of the CDR3 is TGTGCCAGCAGCCCCGGCAGGACAGCTATATACAATGAGCAGTTCTTC. As protein: CASSPGRTAIYNEQFF.

This clonotype was counted many times. The chain employs TRBV4-3 and TRBJ2-1, with 9 bases aligning to TRBD2. Germline trimming cut 3 bases from V and 14 bases from J; bases unmatched to any gene: 17. The CDR3 loop spans 16 amino acids. Germline assignment: CDR1 LGHNA and CDR2 YSLEER. In DNA form, the CDR3 reads TGCGCCAGCAGCCACACTCATCTGACGGCGGGAGGGCCTGAGTTCTTC. As protein: CASSHTHLTAGGPEFF.